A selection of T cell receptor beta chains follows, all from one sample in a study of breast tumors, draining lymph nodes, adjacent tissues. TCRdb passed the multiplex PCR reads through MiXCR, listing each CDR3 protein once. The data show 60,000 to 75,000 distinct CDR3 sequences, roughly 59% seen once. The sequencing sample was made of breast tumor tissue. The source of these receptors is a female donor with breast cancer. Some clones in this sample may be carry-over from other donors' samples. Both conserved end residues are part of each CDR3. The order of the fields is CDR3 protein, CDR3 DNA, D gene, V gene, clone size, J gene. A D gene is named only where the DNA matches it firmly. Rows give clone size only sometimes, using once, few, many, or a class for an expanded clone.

CSGEGRDNQPQHF | TGCAGTGGAGAAGGAAGGGACAATCAGCCCCAGCATTTT | NA | TRBV20-1 | NA | TRBJ1-5
CSVEVWAPYGYTF | TGCAGCGTTGAAGTTTGGGCGCCATATGGCTACACCTTC | NA | TRBV29-1 | NA | TRBJ1-2
CASSEAQDRGLREKLFF | TGTGCCAGCAGTGAAGCGCAGGACAGGGGCCTTCGTGAAAAACTGTTTTTT | TRBD1 | TRBV2 | once | TRBJ1-4
CASSLGGTGGAADPQYF | TGTGCCAGCAGCTTAGGAGGAACAGGGGGAGCGGCTGATCCGCAGTATTTT | TRBD1 | TRBV7-9 | NA | TRBJ2-3
CSVASVETQYF | TGCAGCGTTGCGTCGGTGGAGACCCAGTACTTC | NA | TRBV29-1 | NA | TRBJ2-5
CSVEEYLALGQPNEQFF | TGCAGCGTTGAGGAGTATCTAGCCTTGGGACAGCCGAATGAGCAGTTCTTC | TRBD1 | TRBV29-1 | NA | TRBJ2-1
CSRAASGSYEQYF | TGCAGCAGGGCGGCTAGCGGGTCCTACGAGCAGTACTTC | TRBD2 | TRBV29-1 | NA | TRBJ2-7
CASSPGTGTQPQHF | TGCGCCAGCAGCCCCGGGACGGGGACTCAGCCCCAGCATTTT | NA | TRBV5-1 | NA | TRBJ1-5
CASSQEGRGTAYNSPLHF | TGTGCCAGCAGCCAAGAGGGGAGAGGGACCGCCTATAATTCACCCCTCCACTTT | NA | TRBV6-5 | NA | TRBJ1-6
CSGDPIRDSPYGYTF | TGCAGTGGAGACCCTATCCGGGATTCTCCCTATGGCTACACCTTC | NA | TRBV20-1 | many | TRBJ1-2
CSAIPDGSGANVLTF | TGCAGTGCTATTCCGGACGGCTCTGGGGCCAACGTCCTGACTTTC | NA | TRBV20-1 | NA | TRBJ2-6
CSAARDRGQGEQYF | TGCAGTGCTGCCCGGGACAGGGGGCAGGGTGAGCAGTACTTC | TRBD1 | TRBV20-1 | many | TRBJ2-7
CASSLSLTGALDGYTF | TGCGCCAGCAGCTTGAGTCTGACAGGTGCCTTAGATGGCTACACCTTC | NA | TRBV5-1 | few | TRBJ1-2
CASSPPGTSGGLETQYF | TGTGCCAGCTCACCACCGGGGACTAGCGGGGGGCTGGAGACCCAGTACTTC | TRBD2 | TRBV18 | once | TRBJ2-5
CASSLDRGRSIGEQFF | TGTGCCAGCAGCTTGGACAGGGGACGGTCAATAGGAGAGCAGTTCTTC | TRBD1 | TRBV5-5 | NA | TRBJ2-1
CASSQDCPQHF | TGTGCCAGCAGCCAAGATTGTCCCCAGCATTTT | NA | TRBV3-1 | NA | TRBJ1-5
CASSPSEGYTF | TGTGCCAGCTCACCAAGCGAGGGCTACACCTTC | NA | TRBV18 | NA | TRBJ1-2
CASSLWDRGHMDTQYF | TGTGCCAGCAGCTTATGGGACAGGGGGCATATGGATACGCAGTATTTT | TRBD1 | TRBV7-9 | NA | TRBJ2-3
CSVVYYLGVDERFF | TGTAGCGTTGTTTACTACTTAGGGGTGGATGAGCGTTTCTTC | NA | TRBV29-1 | NA | TRBJ2-1
CASRGSGNYEQYF | TGTGCCAGCAGAGGTTCCGGGAACTACGAGCAGTACTTC | NA | TRBV19 | NA | TRBJ2-7
CASSSQGFLAKNIQYF | TGTGCCAGCAGTTCACAGGGATTTCTAGCCAAAAACATTCAGTACTTC | NA | TRBV12-3/TRBV12-4 | few | TRBJ2-4
CASTGLYGYTF | TGTGCCAGCACGGGACTCTATGGCTACACCTTC | NA | TRBV7-9 | NA | TRBJ1-2
CASSPGLDTQYF | TGTGCCAGCAGCCCGGGACTAGACACGCAGTATTTT | TRBD2 | TRBV2 | many | TRBJ2-3
CSATGQGAGEYNEQFF | TGCAGTGCTACGGGGCAGGGGGCGGGGGAATACAATGAGCAGTTCTTC | NA | TRBV20-1 | NA | TRBJ2-1
CSARDGPGGLFVAGSAGGQYF | TGCAGTGCTAGAGATGGCCCTGGGGGGCTTTTTGTAGCGGGATCTGCTGGGGGGCAGTACTTC | TRBD2 | TRBV20-1 | once | TRBJ2-7
CSARGVGGPNSLNTGELFF | TGCAGTGCTAGAGGTGTGGGAGGGCCGAATTCGTTAAACACCGGGGAGCTGTTTTTT | TRBD2 | TRBV20-1 | NA | TRBJ2-2
CASRRTPMGVNEQFF | TGTGCCAGCAGACGGACTCCCATGGGGGTCAATGAGCAGTTCTTC | NA | TRBV2 | NA | TRBJ2-1
CASILVGRGGNEQFF | TGTGCCAGCATCCTAGTAGGCAGGGGAGGGAATGAGCAGTTCTTC | NA | TRBV7-2 | many | TRBJ2-1
CASSLGTSGRTYEQYF | TGTGCCAGCAGCTTAGGGACTAGCGGGAGGACCTACGAGCAGTACTTC | TRBD2 | TRBV7-8 | many | TRBJ2-7
CASSLTGSSPPHF | TGTGCCAGCAGCCTTACAGGGAGCTCACCCCCCCACTTT | NA | TRBV9 | NA | TRBJ1-6
CVSSVNRGSNNEQFF | TGTGTCAGCAGTGTCAACAGGGGTAGCAACAATGAGCAGTTCTTC | TRBD1 | TRBV6-5 | NA | TRBJ2-1